This TCR beta chain originates from a study of vaccination and CD4 T cells after COVID-19. The wider study: Post-COVID draws followed diagnosis by a median around 95 days (range 35 to 161). Study results and limitations: Among convalescent patients, a median about 86% of reactive clones emerged only after vaccination. Analysis of convalescent patients found that 304 of 307 vaccine-specific clones were spike mono-reactive.

MiXCR was run by TCRdb on the PCR reads, yielding one entry per CDR3 protein. Of roughly 19,000 distinct CDR3 sequences in the sample, roughly 60% are singletons; the top ten hold 1% to 1.3%. The junction had 6 bases not matched to a gene; V was cut back by 0 bases and J by 5 bases. This CDR3 region has 15 residues. Germline V gene lookup returns CDR1 SGHRS and CDR2 YFSETQ. Spanning March to December 2020, the positive PCR dates came before US Alpha, Beta and Delta variants. In the case of this clonotype: As yet, its antigen is unknown.

Sequences were derived from CD4+ T cells from blood, sampled after SARS-CoV-2 vaccination. The chain has TRBV5-1 and TRBJ1-1, with TRBD1 identical over 8 bases. The receptor comes from a human donor who had recovered from COVID-19. CDR3 in DNA: TGCGCCAGCAGCTTGGGCAGGGGGCGGGAAACTGAAGCTTTCTTT. Encoded protein: CASSLGRGRETEAFF.